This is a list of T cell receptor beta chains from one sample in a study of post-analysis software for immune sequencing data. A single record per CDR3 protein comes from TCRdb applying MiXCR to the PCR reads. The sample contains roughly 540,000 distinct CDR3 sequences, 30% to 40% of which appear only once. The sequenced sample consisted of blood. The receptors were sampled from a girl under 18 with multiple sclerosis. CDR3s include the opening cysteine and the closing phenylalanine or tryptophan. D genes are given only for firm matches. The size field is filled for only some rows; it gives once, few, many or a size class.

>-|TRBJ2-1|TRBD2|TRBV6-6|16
TGTGCCAGCAGAAATCCCAGCGGGGGGATCTACAATGAGCAGTTCTTC
CASRNPSGGIYNEQFF
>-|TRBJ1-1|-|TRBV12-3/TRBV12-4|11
TGTGCCAGCAGTCTCGCACGGGAAGCTTTCTTT
CASSLAREAFF
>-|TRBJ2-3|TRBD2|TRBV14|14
TGTGCCAGCAGTCCGACTAGCGGGGCAGATACGCAGTATTTT
CASSPTSGADTQYF
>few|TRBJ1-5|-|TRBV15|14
TGTGCCACCAGCAGAGATCTCGGAAATCAGCCCCAGCATTTT
CATSRDLGNQPQHF
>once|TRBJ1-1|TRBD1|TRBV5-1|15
TGCGCCAGCAAGCCCCGGACAGGTGTGAACACTGAAGCTTTCTTT
CASKPRTGVNTEAFF
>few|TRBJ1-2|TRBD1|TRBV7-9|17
TGTGCCAGCAGCTTAGATCAGAGGACAGGAGCCGACTATGGCTACACCTTC
CASSLDQRTGADYGYTF
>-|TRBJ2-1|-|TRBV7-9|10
TGTGCCAGCAGCAGGCCCCCCAAGTTCTTC
CASSRPPKFF
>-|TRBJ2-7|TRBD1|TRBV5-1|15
TGCGCCAGCAGCTTGAACACGGGACAGGGGGCCGAGCAGTACTTC
CASSLNTGQGAEQYF
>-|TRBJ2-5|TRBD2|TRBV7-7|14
TGTGCTAGCAGCGCCCTTGCGGGGGAGGAGACCCAGTACTTC
CASSALAGEETQYF
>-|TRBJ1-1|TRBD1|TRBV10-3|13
TGTGCCATCAGGGACAGGGACCCTTCGGAAGCTTTCTTT
CAIRDRDPSEAFF
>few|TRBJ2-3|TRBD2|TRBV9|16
TGTGCCAGCAGCCCGTCGGGAGCGGGGGGAGCGGATACGCAGTATTTT
CASSPSGAGGADTQYF
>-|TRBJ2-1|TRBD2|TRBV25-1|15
TGTGCCAGCAGCGGGGCTAGCGGGGGGTCCAATGAGCAGTTCTTC
CASSGASGGSNEQFF
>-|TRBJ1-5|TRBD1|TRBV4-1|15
TGCGCCAGCAGCCAGGGACAGAATAGCAATCAGCCCCAGCATTTT
CASSQGQNSNQPQHF
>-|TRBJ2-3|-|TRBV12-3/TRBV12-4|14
TGTGCCAGCAGTCGCACAGTGACAACAGATGTGGAATATTTT
CASSRTVTTDVEYF
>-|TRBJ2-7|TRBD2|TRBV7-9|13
TGTGCCAGCAGCTGGGAGGGGCAAACGGTCCAGTACTTC
CASSWEGQTVQYF
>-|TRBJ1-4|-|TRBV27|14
TGTGCCAGCGGTTTGTTCTGGGGCGGGGAAAAACTGTTTTTT
CASGLFWGGEKLFF
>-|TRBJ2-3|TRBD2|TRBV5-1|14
TGCGCCAGCAGCTCAACTAGCGGGGGAGATACGCAGTATTTT
CASSSTSGGDTQYF
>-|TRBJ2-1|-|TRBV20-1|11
TGCAGTGCTAGTATCGAGGCCGAGCAGTTCTTC
CSASIEAEQFF
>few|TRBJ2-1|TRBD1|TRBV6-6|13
TGTGCCAGCAGTGACCGGACAGGGGAAGAGCAGTTCTTC
CASSDRTGEEQFF
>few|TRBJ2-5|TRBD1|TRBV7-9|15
TGTGCCAGCAGCTTGGCCCGACAGGGCGGAGAGACCCAGTACTTC
CASSLARQGGETQYF
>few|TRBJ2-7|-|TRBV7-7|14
TGTGCTAGCAGCTTAGCCCAGGGGAACTACGAGCAGTACTTC
CASSLAQGNYEQYF
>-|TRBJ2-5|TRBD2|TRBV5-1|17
TGCGCCAGCAGCTTAGGGACTAGCGGGGGCCCAAAGGAGACCCAGTACTTC
CASSLGTSGGPKETQYF
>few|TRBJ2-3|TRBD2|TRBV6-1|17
TGTGCCAGCAGTGAAGCGGCTAGCGGGGGAGCCACAGATACGCAGTATTTT
CASSEAASGGATDTQYF
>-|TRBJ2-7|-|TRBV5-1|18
TGCGCCAGCAGCTTGATTAGAGGTGGACGGGGGAGCTCCTACGAGCAGTACTTC
CASSLIRGGRGSSYEQYF